Described below is a single T cell receptor beta chain sequence and its context. Its antigen is unknown. Germline CDR1 is LGHDT and CDR2 is YNNKEL (reference sequence). This CDR3 has 14 amino acids. The ends lost 1 base at V and 4 bases at J; junction bases unmatched: 1. This record belongs to a study of stem cell transplantation in POMP-related autoinflammatory disease. Study-level background: Defective thymoproteasomes were hypothesized to impair CD8+ T-cell positive selection.

The data were produced by immunoSEQ multiplex PCR, yet TCRdb's version contains in-frame clones alone and is incomplete. The table has tens of thousands of clones, approximately 91% seen once. Study-wide results and caveats: Patients with PRAID showed a restricted number of unique TRB V-J gene pairings.

PRAID combined immunodeficiency and autoinflammation. This sequence originates from a human patient with POMP-related autoinflammation and immune dysregulation (PRAID). The T cells may come from the graft donor. The genes are TRBV3-1 (or the pseudogene TRBV3-2) and TRBJ1-2; 9 positions agree with TRBD1. Sample: CD4+ T cells from PBMCs, taken after stem cell transplantation. The CDR3 loop reads CASSQAQGAYGYTF. In nucleotides, the CDR3 is TGTGCCAGCAGCCAAGCACAGGGGGCCTATGGCTACACCTTC.